A single sample gave rise to the 23 T cell receptor beta chains below, sequenced in a study of blood T cell repertoires in COVID-19. Clones were sequenced by immunoSEQ multiplex PCR, and TCRdb holds only the in-frame ones, with some missing. Among around 160,000 clones listed, around 87% were seen once. Specimen: peripheral blood. All receptors derive from a man older than 75 with acute or convalescent COVID-19.

This chain links TRBV19 with TRBJ2-5; perhaps TRBD2 as D (6 bases). The CDR3 totals 14 residues. Germline lookup yields CDR1 LNHDA and CDR2 SQIVND (reference sequence). Trimming removed 5 bases at V and 2 bases at J, with 12 bases between. The CDR3 bases are TGTGCCAGTAGTCAGGGACTTTCACAAGAGACCCAGTACTTC. As protein: CASSQGLSQETQYF.

V usage is TRBV5-4 and J usage is TRBJ1-1; 7 bases fit TRBD1. Germline V gene lookup returns CDR1 SGHNT and CDR2 YYREEE (reference sequence). CDR3 length equals 16 residues. J lost 6 bases, V lost 2 bases, and 13 bases had no gene match. The CDR3 sequence: CASSLDQTGPFAEAFF. CDR3 nucleotides: TGTGCCAGCAGCTTAGATCAGACAGGGCCCTTCGCTGAAGCTTTCTTT.

V usage is TRBV28 and J usage is TRBJ1-1, with D maybe TRBD1 (6 bases). Trimming took 6 bases from V and 2 from J, leaving 13 bases between them. In germline, CDR1 is MDHEN, CDR2 SYDVKM. The CDR3 length is 14 residues. In DNA, the CDR3 is TGTGCCAGCAGCAATTCAGGGGCCAACACTGAAGCTTTCTTT. Amino acid sequence: CASSNSGANTEAFF.

This chain connects TRBV7-2 to TRBJ1-6, with D possibly TRBD1 on 6 matching bases. The ends were cut back, 2 bases at V and 7 bases at J, with 9 bases in the middle. CDR3 length: 14 residues. Germline-derived CDR1 and CDR2 are SGHTA and FQGNSA. The CDR3 bases are TGTGCCAGCAGCTTAAGGGGGTCCAATTCACCCCTCCACTTT. It codes for CASSLRGSNSPLHF.

The CDR3 protein is CASSLGPGREAKNIQYF. CDR3 DNA sequence: TGTGCCAGCAGCTTGGGTCCAGGGCGGGAGGCCAAAAACATTCAGTACTTC. The V gene is TRBV5-4, the J gene TRBJ2-4, with TRBD2 matching over 7 bases. The CDR3 length is 17 residues. Trimming at V came to 0 bases and at J to 1 base, leaving 7 bases not matched to a gene. Looked up from germline, CDR1 is SGHNT and CDR2 is YYREEE (reference sequence).

CDR3 DNA: TGTGCCAGCAGGCAACAGGGGGCGAGGGAGCAGTACTTC. Amino acid sequence: CASRQQGAREQYF. The chain is built from TRBV12-3 or TRBV12-4 and TRBJ2-7, with 9 bases fitting TRBD1. Losses at the gene ends were 6 bases for V and 7 bases for J; bases not matched to a gene: 7. CDR3 size: 13 residues.

The table lists this clone with a few counts. This chain uses TRBV5-5 with TRBJ2-7, with 10 bases that match TRBD1. The CDR3 spans 17 residues. Trimming cost V 4 bases and J 0 bases; bases outside gene matches: 10. From germline, CDR1 is SGHKS and CDR2 YYEKEE (reference sequence). The CDR3 here is CASSPTGQGVVSYEQYF. The CDR3, as DNA: TGTGCCAGCAGCCCGACTGGACAGGGGGTCGTCTCCTACGAGCAGTACTTC. The entire variable domain, with the rest obtained from reference TRBV5-5 and TRBJ2-7, is as follows: DAGVTQSPTHLIKTRGQQVTLRCSPISGHKSVSWYQQVLGQGPQFIFQYYEKEERGRGNFPDRFSARQFPNYSSELNVNALLLGDSALYLCASSPTGQGVVSYEQYFGPGTRLTVT.

This chain links TRBV19 with TRBJ2-1; 7 nucleotides line up with TRBD2. Germline lookup yields CDR1 LNHDA and CDR2 SQIVND (reference sequence). The V gene end was trimmed by 3 bases and the J gene end by 9 bases; junction bases not matched to a gene: 14. The CDR3 totals 16 residues. CDR3 residues: CASSMVGGSPQSEQFF. The CDR3, as DNA: TGTGCCAGTAGTATGGTCGGCGGGAGCCCACAGAGTGAGCAGTTCTTC.

V usage is TRBV6-1 and J usage is TRBJ1-1, with D perhaps matching TRBD1 (6 bases). Germline V lookup: CDR1 MNHNS, CDR2 SASEGT. V lost 2 bases and J 7 bases, leaving 14 bases between the germline ends. This CDR3 contains 14 residues. The CDR3, as DNA: TGTGCCAGCAGTGAAAGGAACAGGGAGAATGAAGCTTTCTTT. Its protein product is CASSERNRENEAFF.

V usage is TRBV28 and J usage is TRBJ1-5; 8 bases are a match to TRBD1. After removal of 5 bases from V and 2 bases from J, the junction contained 8 bases not matched to a gene. Germline loops: CDR1 MDHEN, CDR2 SYDVKM. CDR3 length equals 16 residues. DNA of the CDR3: TGTGCCAGCAGTGGTACCAGGGGGCAAGGCAATCAGCCCCAGCATTTT. Translated: CASSGTRGQGNQPQHF.

V gene TRBV10-2 combines with J gene TRBJ2-4; 8 bases fit TRBD2. J lost 5 bases, V lost 6 bases, and 3 bases had no gene match. Germline CDR1 WSHSY, CDR2 SAAADI. The CDR3 consists of 13 residues. For the CDR3, the DNA is TGCGCCAGCAGGCCACTAGCGGAAAACATTCAGTACTTC. Its protein is CASRPLAENIQYF.

This chain links TRBV5-1 with TRBJ2-5; the match to TRBD2 covers 11 bases. Per the germline V gene, CDR1 is SGHRS and CDR2 is YFSETQ. V was pared by 1 base and J by 2 bases, with 10 bases of the junction left unmatched. This CDR3 contains 18 residues. CDR3 in amino acids: CASSLLASGGPGQETQYF. DNA for the CDR3: TGCGCCAGCAGCTTGCTGGCTAGCGGGGGGCCGGGGCAAGAGACCCAGTACTTC.

The chain carries TRBV6-5 and TRBJ2-7; TRBD1 matches at 10 bases. The CDR3 loop spans 13 amino acids. Germline lookup yields CDR1 MNHEY and CDR2 SVGAGI. After removal of 7 bases from V and 5 bases from J, the junction contained 5 bases not matched to a gene. The CDR3 spells CASKTGGRDEQYF. CDR3 bases: TGTGCCAGCAAGACAGGGGGCCGGGACGAGCAGTACTTC.

This chain joins TRBV27 and TRBJ2-1; 10 bases are a match to TRBD2. The CDR3 is 17 amino acids. Germline assignment: CDR1 MNHEY and CDR2 SMNVEV (reference sequence). After removal of 2 bases from V and 0 bases from J, the junction contained 4 bases not matched to a gene. Here the CDR3 DNA reads TGTGCCAGCAGTTTAGGGCTAGCGGGGGTCTCCTACAATGAGCAGTTCTTC. This encodes CASSLGLAGVSYNEQFF.

The chain uses TRBV6-5 and TRBJ1-1; D is uncertain. CDR1 is MNHEY and CDR2 is SVGAGI in the germline V gene. Trimming pared 3 bases from V and 1 base from J, leaving 9 bases between. The CDR3 consists of 14 residues. The CDR3 here is CASSYSLENTEAFF. CDR3 DNA sequence: TGTGCCAGCAGTTATAGCCTGGAGAACACTGAAGCTTTCTTT.

This clone appeared a few times. The V call is TRBV19, the J call TRBJ2-7; 7 bases match TRBD2. Per the germline V gene, CDR1 is LNHDA and CDR2 is SQIVND (reference sequence). The CDR3 has 10 amino acids. The CDR3 loop reads CPGGAYEQYF. As DNA, the CDR3 is TGTCCGGGGGGAGCCTACGAGCAGTACTTC.

The chain has TRBV5-4 and TRBJ2-5; 9 nucleotides agree with TRBD1. V was pared by 4 bases and J by 5 bases, with 6 bases of the junction left unmatched. The germline V gene has CDR1 SGHNT and CDR2 YYREEE (reference sequence). The CDR3 length is 14 residues. The CDR3 loop reads CASSTGTGRETQYF. CDR3 bases: TGTGCCAGCAGCACCGGGACAGGGAGGGAGACCCAGTACTTC.

CDR3 bases: TGTGCCAGCAGCCAAGGATTGAGTGAAGCTTTCTTT. Translation gives CASSQGLSEAFF. The gene calls are TRBV3-1 (or the pseudogene TRBV3-2) and TRBJ1-1; D is uncertain. The CDR3 covers 12 residues. Per germline, CDR1 LGHDT and CDR2 YNNKEL (reference sequence). V was cut by 1 base and J by 7 bases, with 7 bases left in between.

The J gene is TRBJ1-4, the V gene TRBV28; maybe TRBD1 (6 bases). Germline V CDR1 and CDR2: MDHEN, SYDVKM. The V gene lost 6 bases and the J gene lost 3 bases, with 20 bases spanning the gap. CDR3 size: 17 residues. CDR3 coding DNA: TGTGCCAGCAGCGAAACAGGGAAGCCCCCTTCTAATGAAAAACTGTTTTTT. Amino acid sequence: CASSETGKPPSNEKLFF.

The rearrangement uses TRBV15 and TRBJ2-2, with 13 bases identical to TRBD2. V lost 4 bases, J lost 3 bases, and 2 bases stayed unmatched. Germline CDR1 reads LNHNV; CDR2 reads YYDKDF (reference sequence). This CDR3 is 16 amino acids long. CDR3 nucleotides: TGTGCCACCAGCATAGGACTAGCGGGAGACACCGGGGAGCTGTTTTTT. Translated: CATSIGLAGDTGELFF.

This chain uses TRBV18 with TRBJ2-3; D remains unclear. The CDR3 runs 14 residues. V lost 1 base and J 4 bases, leaving 9 bases between the germline ends. CDR1 is KGHSH and CDR2 is LQKENI in the germline V gene. Here the CDR3 reads CASSPLPGPDTQYF. The CDR3 nucleotides are TGTGCCAGCTCACCACTGCCAGGTCCAGATACGCAGTATTTT. The full variable domain, in which reference TRBV18 and TRBJ2-3 provide the parts outside the CDR3, is NAGVMQNPRHLVRRRGQEARLRCSPMKGHSHVYWYRQLPEEGLKFMVYLQKENIIDESGMPKERFSAEFPKEGPSILRIQQVVRGDSAAYFCASSPLPGPDTQYFGPGTRLTVL.

The CDR3 sequence is CASSFRGIEQYF. In nucleotides, the CDR3 is TGTGCCAGCAGCTTCAGGGGGATCGAGCAGTACTTC. The rearrangement joins TRBV12-3 or TRBV12-4 to TRBJ2-7; 7 bases are a match to TRBD1. The CDR3 runs 12 residues. Trimming at V came to 6 bases and at J to 6 bases, leaving 5 bases not matched to a gene.

This clone was seen more than once but under ten times. J is TRBJ2-1 and V is TRBV10-3; 7 positions agree with TRBD2. V shed 0 bases and J 1 base; nucleotides not matched to a gene: 9. Germline lookup yields CDR1 ENHRY and CDR2 SYGVKD. The CDR3 extends over 18 amino acids. Here the CDR3 DNA reads TGTGCCATCAGTGAGTCGGGGTCAGGGAGGGGTTCCTACAATGAGCAGTTCTTC. This gives the protein CAISESGSGRGSYNEQFF.